The sequence of this T cell receptor (beta chain) was determined in a study of radiotherapy plus CTLA-4 blockade in lung cancer. Study at large: Of all patients, around 20% responded objectively and approximately 31% showed disease control.

Using immunoSEQ multiplex PCR, the repertoire was profiled, and TCRdb retains in-frame clones only, with some absent. The top ten hold less than 20% of the sample, which has about 48,000 clones, 65% to 90% seen once. The CDR3 loop spans 14 amino acids. Germline V gene lookup returns CDR1 SGHRS and CDR2 YFSETQ. The junction had 8 bases not matched to a gene; V was cut back by 2 bases and J by 8 bases. The starting material was peripheral blood, obtained from a patient treated with radiotherapy plus ipilimumab. This TCR derives from a human donor with non-small cell lung cancer that progressed on radiotherapy plus ipilimumab. Some clones in this sample may be carry-over from other donors' samples. The chain combines TRBV5-1 with TRBJ1-2; TRBD1 matches at 8 bases. The CDR3: CASSLSSTGAGYTF. As DNA, the CDR3 is TGCGCCAGCAGCTTATCCTCGACAGGGGCCGGCTACACCTTC.